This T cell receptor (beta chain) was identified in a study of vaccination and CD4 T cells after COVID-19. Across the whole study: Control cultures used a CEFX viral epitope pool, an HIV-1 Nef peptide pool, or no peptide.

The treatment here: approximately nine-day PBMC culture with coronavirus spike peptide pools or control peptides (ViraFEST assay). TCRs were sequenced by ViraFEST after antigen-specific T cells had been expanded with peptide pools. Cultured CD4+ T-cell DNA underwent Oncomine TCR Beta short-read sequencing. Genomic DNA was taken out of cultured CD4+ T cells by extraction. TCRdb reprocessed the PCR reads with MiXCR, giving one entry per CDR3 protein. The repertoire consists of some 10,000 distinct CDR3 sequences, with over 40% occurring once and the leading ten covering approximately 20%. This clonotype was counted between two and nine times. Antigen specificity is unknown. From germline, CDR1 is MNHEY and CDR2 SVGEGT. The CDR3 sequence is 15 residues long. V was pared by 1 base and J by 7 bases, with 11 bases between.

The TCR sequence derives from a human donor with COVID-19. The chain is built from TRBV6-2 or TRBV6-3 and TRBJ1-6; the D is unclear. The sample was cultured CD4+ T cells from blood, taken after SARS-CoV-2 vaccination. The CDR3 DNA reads TGTGCCAGCAGTTACTGGGAAATCTCGAATTCACCCCTCCACTTT. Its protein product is CASSYWEISNSPLHF.